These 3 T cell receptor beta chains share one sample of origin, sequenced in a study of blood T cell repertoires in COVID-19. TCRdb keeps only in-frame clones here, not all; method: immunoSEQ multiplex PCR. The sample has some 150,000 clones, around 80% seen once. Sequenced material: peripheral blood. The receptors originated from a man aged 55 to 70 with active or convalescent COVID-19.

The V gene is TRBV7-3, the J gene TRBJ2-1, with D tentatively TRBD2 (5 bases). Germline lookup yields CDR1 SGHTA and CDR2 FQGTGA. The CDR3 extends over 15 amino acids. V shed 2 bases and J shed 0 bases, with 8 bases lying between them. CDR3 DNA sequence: TGTGCCAGCAGCTTAGAGGGCAGCTCCTACAATGAGCAGTTCTTC. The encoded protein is CASSLEGSSYNEQFF.

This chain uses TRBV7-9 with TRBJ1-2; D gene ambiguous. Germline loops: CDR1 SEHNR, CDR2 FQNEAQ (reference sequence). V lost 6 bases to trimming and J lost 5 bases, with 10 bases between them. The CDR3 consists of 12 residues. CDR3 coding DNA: TGTGCCAGCAGTCAAAGAGTTTATGGCTACACCTTC. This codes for CASSQRVYGYTF.

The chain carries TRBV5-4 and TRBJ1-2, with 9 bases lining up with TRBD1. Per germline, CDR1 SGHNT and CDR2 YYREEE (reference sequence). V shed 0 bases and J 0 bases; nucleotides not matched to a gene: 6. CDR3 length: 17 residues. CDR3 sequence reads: CASSLGWGQGANYGYTF. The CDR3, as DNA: TGTGCCAGCAGCTTGGGGTGGGGACAGGGAGCTAACTATGGCTACACCTTC.